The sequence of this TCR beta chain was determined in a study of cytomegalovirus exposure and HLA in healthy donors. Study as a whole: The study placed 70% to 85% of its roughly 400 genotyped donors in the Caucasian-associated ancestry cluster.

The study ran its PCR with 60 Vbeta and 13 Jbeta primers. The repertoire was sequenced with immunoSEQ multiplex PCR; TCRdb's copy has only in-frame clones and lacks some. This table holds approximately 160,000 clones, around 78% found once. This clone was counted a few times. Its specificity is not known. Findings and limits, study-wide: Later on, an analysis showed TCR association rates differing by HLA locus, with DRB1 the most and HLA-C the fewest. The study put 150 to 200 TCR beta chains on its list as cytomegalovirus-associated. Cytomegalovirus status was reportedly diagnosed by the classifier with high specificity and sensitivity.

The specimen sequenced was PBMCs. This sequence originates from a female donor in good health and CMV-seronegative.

CDR3: CASSQKGGTTGLAGHEQYF. The CDR3 DNA reads TGCGCCAGCAGCCAAAAAGGGGGGACAACGGGACTAGCGGGCCACGAGCAGTACTTC. The chain employs TRBV4-3 and TRBJ2-7; 12 nucleotides line up with TRBD2. The trim removed 2 bases at V and 5 bases at J, leaving 16 bases unmatched. The CDR3 consists of 19 residues. Germline V CDR1 and CDR2: LGHNA, YSLEER.